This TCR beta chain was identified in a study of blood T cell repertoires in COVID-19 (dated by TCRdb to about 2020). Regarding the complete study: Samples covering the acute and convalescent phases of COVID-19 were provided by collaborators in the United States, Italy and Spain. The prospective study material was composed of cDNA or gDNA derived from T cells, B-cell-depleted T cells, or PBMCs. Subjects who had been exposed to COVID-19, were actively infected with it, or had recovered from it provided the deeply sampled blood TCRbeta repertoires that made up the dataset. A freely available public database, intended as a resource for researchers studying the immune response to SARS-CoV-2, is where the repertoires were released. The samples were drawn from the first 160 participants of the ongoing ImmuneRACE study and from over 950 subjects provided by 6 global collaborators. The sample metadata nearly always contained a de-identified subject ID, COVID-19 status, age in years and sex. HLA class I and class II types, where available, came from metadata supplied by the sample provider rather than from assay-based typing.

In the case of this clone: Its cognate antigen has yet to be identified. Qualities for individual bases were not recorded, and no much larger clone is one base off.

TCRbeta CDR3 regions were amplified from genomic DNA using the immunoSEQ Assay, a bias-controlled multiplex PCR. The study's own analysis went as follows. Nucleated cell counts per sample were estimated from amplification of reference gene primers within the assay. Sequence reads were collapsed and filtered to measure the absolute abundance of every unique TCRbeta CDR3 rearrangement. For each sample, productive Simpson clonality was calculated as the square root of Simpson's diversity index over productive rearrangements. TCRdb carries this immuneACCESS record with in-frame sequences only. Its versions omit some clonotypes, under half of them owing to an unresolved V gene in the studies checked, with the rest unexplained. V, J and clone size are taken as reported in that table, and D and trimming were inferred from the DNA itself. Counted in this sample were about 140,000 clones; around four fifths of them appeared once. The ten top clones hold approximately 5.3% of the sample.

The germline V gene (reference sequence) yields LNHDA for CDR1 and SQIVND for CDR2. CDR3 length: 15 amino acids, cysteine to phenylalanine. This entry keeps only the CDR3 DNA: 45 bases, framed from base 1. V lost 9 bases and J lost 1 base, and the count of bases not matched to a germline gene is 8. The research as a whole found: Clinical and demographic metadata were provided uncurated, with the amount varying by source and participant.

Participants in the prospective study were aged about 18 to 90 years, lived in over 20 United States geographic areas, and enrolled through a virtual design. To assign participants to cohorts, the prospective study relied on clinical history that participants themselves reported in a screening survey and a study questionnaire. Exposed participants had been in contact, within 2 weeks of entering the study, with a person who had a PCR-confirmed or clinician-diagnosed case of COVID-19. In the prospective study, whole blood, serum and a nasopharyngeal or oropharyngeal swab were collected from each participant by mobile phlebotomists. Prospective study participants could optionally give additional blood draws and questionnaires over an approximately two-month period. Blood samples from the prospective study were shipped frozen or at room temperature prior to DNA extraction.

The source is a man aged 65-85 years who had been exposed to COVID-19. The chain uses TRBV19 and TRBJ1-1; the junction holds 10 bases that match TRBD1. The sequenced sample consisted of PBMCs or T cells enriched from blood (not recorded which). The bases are TGTGCCAGCAAACGACAGGGGGCTGAGAACACTGAAGCTTTCTTT. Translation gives CASKRQGAENTEAFF. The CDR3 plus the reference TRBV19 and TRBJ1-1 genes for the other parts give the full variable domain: DGGITQSPKYLFRKEGQNVTLSCEQNLNHDAMYWYRQDPGQGLRLIYYSQIVNDFQKGDIAEGYSVSREKKESFPLTVTSAQKNPTAFYLCASKRQGAENTEAFFGQGTRLTVV.